This T cell receptor beta chain was sequenced for a study of tumor and adjacent non-tumor tissue in lung cancer. Study information: There were around 11 adenocarcinoma, 2 squamous cell carcinoma and 1 small cell lung cancer cases.

The CDR3 spans 15 residues. This sample's RNA came from whole unsorted tissue. General observations from the study: TCR diversity was significantly greater in tumor than normal lung tissue. Normal lung showed higher cumulative top 100 clone frequency than tumor.

A modified ARM-PCR protocol with three rounds of nested PCR amplified TCRbeta. One entry per CDR3 protein results from TCRdb running MiXCR on the multiplex PCR reads. This sample has approximately 140,000 distinct CDR3 sequences; around 60% occur once, and the top ten carry 18%. With regard to this clonotype: Its matching antigen is unknown. A read error is likely, as this CDR3 ends without the conserved phenylalanine or tryptophan.

The rearrangement links TRBV12-3 or TRBV12-4 to TRBJ1-6; maybe TRBD1 (5 bases). The receptor was isolated from a man aged 55 to 70 with small cell lung cancer. The sequenced sample was lung tumor tissue. The CDR3 region has the DNA TGTGACAGCAGTTTAGCTCAGGGTAGAGGTTCACCCCTCCACCTT. Its protein product is CDSSLAQGRGSPLHL.